A selection of T cell receptor beta chains follows, all from one sample in a study of T cells in tuberculosis. The data were produced by immunoSEQ multiplex PCR, yet TCRdb's version contains in-frame clones alone and is incomplete. The sample yields tens of thousands of clones, approximately 85% seen once. Sequences were derived from PBMCs, sampled at tuberculosis diagnosis. These receptors originate from an adult with tuberculosis. The CDR3 runs from the conserved cysteine through the conserved F or W. The D gene is left open where the match is weak. Size tells how often a clone was seen (once, few, many) or the class of an expanded clone, and some rows leave it out.

size | D | J | V | CDR3 | DNA
. | TRBD1 | TRBJ1-5 | TRBV28 | CASSHLDRGDQPQHF | TGTGCCAGCAGTCACTTGGACAGGGGGGACCAGCCCCAGCATTTT
. | TRBD1 | TRBJ1-2 | TRBV6-4 | CASSTSTGGYGYTF | TGTGCCAGCAGTACATCAACAGGGGGCTATGGCTACACCTTC
once | TRBD2 | TRBJ2-7 | TRBV25-1 | CASRASGAGGRDEQYF | TGTGCCAGCAGGGCTTCGGGGGCGGGAGGAAGGGACGAGCAGTACTTC
. | . | TRBJ2-7 | TRBV19 | CASRAGAIGEQYF | TGTGCCAGTAGGGCAGGGGCCATTGGGGAGCAGTACTTC
. | . | TRBJ2-7 | TRBV6-6 | CASLRDKLSYEQYF | TGTGCCAGCCTCCGGGACAAACTCTCCTACGAGCAGTACTTC
once | . | TRBJ1-4 | TRBV7-7 | CANPNQGRTTTNEKLFF | TGTGCCAACCCGAATCAGGGGCGGACAACAACTAATGAAAAACTGTTTTTT
. | TRBD1 | TRBJ1-2 | TRBV6-5 | CASRQGGYGYTF | TGTGCCAGCCGTCAGGGGGGCTATGGCTACACCTTC
. | . | TRBJ1-5 | TRBV28 | CASSPGVGNQPQHF | TGTGCCAGCAGCCCAGGGGTTGGCAATCAGCCCCAGCATTTT
few | . | TRBJ2-7 | TRBV6-5 | CASGLGGGGYEQYF | TGTGCCAGCGGCCTTGGAGGGGGGGGATACGAGCAGTACTTC
. | TRBD1 | TRBJ1-1 | TRBV7-3 | CASSPSGQGITEAFF | TGTGCCAGCAGCCCATCGGGACAGGGGATTACTGAAGCTTTCTTT
. | . | TRBJ1-2 | TRBV5-1 | CASSSQTGSGGYTF | TGCGCCAGCAGCTCCCAGACAGGATCGGGCGGCTACACCTTC
. | TRBD1 | TRBJ2-7 | TRBV11-2 | CASSARQGAHEQYF | TGTGCCAGCAGCGCCCGACAGGGGGCCCACGAGCAGTACTTC
. | . | TRBJ1-2 | TRBV9 | CASSVGTVDYTF | TGTGCCAGCAGCGTAGGTACTGTCGACTACACCTTC
. | . | TRBJ2-5 | TRBV14 | CASSQDIGRQETQYF | TGTGCCAGCAGCCAAGATATTGGTAGACAAGAGACCCAGTACTTC
. | TRBD1 | TRBJ1-5 | TRBV6-1 | CASSGPRDRGLVSNQPQHF | TGTGCCAGCAGTGGCCCCCGGGACAGGGGTCTGGTGAGTAATCAGCCCCAGCATTTT
few | TRBD1 | TRBJ1-1 | TRBV7-6 | CASSLGTGTEAFF | TGTGCCAGCAGCCTAGGGACAGGGACTGAAGCTTTCTTT
. | TRBD2 | TRBJ2-5 | TRBV5-1 | CASSFQREGETQYF | TGCGCCAGCAGCTTCCAGCGGGAGGGAGAGACCCAGTACTTC
. | TRBD2 | TRBJ2-1 | TRBV10-3 | CAISMGLYNEQFF | TGTGCCATCAGCATGGGACTATACAATGAGCAGTTCTTC
. | . | TRBJ1-1 | TRBV29-1 | CSARVATEAFF | TGCAGCGCCCGGGTTGCCACTGAAGCTTTCTTT
. | TRBD1 | TRBJ2-7 | TRBV6-6 | CASSLRDRGHEQYF | TGTGCCAGCAGTCTCCGGGACAGGGGCCACGAGCAGTACTTC
. | . | TRBJ2-7 | TRBV7-9 | CASSSLETGYSYEQYF | TGTGCCAGCAGCTCCCTTGAAACGGGTTACTCCTACGAGCAGTACTTC
. | TRBD2 | TRBJ2-3 | TRBV5-1 | CASSFAGLATDTQYF | TGCGCCAGCAGCTTTGCGGGACTAGCAACAGATACGCAGTATTTT
. | . | TRBJ1-5 | TRBV6-5 | CASSRGFGDQPQHF | TGTGCCAGCAGTCGGGGTTTCGGGGATCAGCCCCAGCATTTT
. | TRBD1 | TRBJ1-5 | TRBV7-8 | CASSPDRVHSNQPQHF | TGTGCCAGCAGCCCCGACAGGGTCCATAGCAATCAGCCCCAGCATTTT
. | . | TRBJ1-2 | TRBV15 | CATSARLKGGYTF | TGTGCCACCAGCGCAAGACTAAAGGGTGGCTACACCTTC
once | . | TRBJ2-2 | TRBV19 | CASSLVTRNTGELFF | TGTGCCAGTAGTTTGGTGACTAGGAACACCGGGGAGCTGTTTTTT
. | . | TRBJ1-3 | TRBV30 | CAWSVRARTGNTIYF | TGTGCCTGGAGTGTGAGGGCTCGAACTGGAAACACCATATATTTT
few | TRBD2 | TRBJ2-1 | TRBV5-1 | CASSLGLAGVGYNEQFF | TGCGCCAGCAGCTTGGGACTAGCGGGAGTCGGGTACAATGAGCAGTTCTTC
. | TRBD2 | TRBJ2-2 | TRBV5-1 | CASSFLVAGDTGELFF | TGCGCCAGCAGCTTCTTGGTAGCGGGAGACACCGGGGAGCTGTTTTTT
. | TRBD1 | TRBJ2-5 | TRBV5-1 | CASSLGTGPETQYF | TGCGCCAGCAGCTTGGGGACAGGTCCAGAGACCCAGTACTTC
once | . | TRBJ1-5 | TRBV30 | CAWSTSGSNQPQHF | TGTGCCTGGAGTACATCGGGGAGCAATCAGCCCCAGCATTTT
once | TRBD1 | TRBJ1-2 | TRBV6-6 | CASSSTGTGGGYTF | TGTGCCAGCAGTTCGACCGGGACAGGGGGTGGCTACACCTTC
. | TRBD2 | TRBJ2-7 | TRBV28 | CASSLETGLAGDDEQYF | TGTGCCAGCAGTCTGGAGACGGGACTAGCGGGAGATGACGAGCAGTACTTC
. | . | TRBJ2-5 | TRBV11-3 | CASSLGQGKETQYF | TGTGCCAGCAGCTTAGGGCAGGGGAAGGAGACCCAGTACTTC
. | . | TRBJ2-1 | TRBV5-6 | CASSSTGIHEQFF | TGTGCCAGCAGCTCTACAGGGATCCATGAGCAGTTCTTC
. | TRBD1 | TRBJ2-3 | TRBV5-1 | CASSLGDRDADTQYF | TGCGCCAGCAGCTTGGGGGACAGGGACGCTGATACGCAGTATTTT
. | . | TRBJ1-1 | TRBV10-2 | CASSEATLVTEAFF | TGCGCCAGCAGTGAAGCGACCCTGGTCACTGAAGCTTTCTTT
. | TRBD2 | TRBJ2-1 | TRBV6-5 | CASSSGLAGLRNEQFF | TGTGCCAGCAGTTCAGGACTAGCGGGCCTACGAAATGAGCAGTTCTTC
. | . | TRBJ1-2 | TRBV20-1 | CSAKSPGGDPF | TGCAGTGCTAAGAGTCCGGGGGGCGATCCCTTC
once | . | TRBJ2-5 | TRBV10-3 | CAISEGAETQYF | TGTGCCATCAGTGAAGGGGCGGAGACCCAGTACTTC
. | . | TRBJ1-1 | TRBV29-1 | CSVEKGDTEAFF | TGCAGCGTTGAGAAGGGGGACACTGAAGCTTTCTTT
. | TRBD1 | TRBJ2-1 | TRBV30 | CAWCSGTGGNNEQFF | TGTGCCTGGTGCTCCGGGACAGGGGGTAACAATGAGCAGTTCTTC
. | TRBD2 | TRBJ2-7 | TRBV6-5 | CASSPSRGVREQYF | TGTGCCAGCAGCCCGAGCCGGGGGGTTAGAGAGCAGTACTTC
. | . | TRBJ2-3 | TRBV7-7 | CASSSSGSGVPDTQYF | TGTGCCAGCAGCTCGTCGGGGTCAGGGGTACCAGATACGCAGTATTTT